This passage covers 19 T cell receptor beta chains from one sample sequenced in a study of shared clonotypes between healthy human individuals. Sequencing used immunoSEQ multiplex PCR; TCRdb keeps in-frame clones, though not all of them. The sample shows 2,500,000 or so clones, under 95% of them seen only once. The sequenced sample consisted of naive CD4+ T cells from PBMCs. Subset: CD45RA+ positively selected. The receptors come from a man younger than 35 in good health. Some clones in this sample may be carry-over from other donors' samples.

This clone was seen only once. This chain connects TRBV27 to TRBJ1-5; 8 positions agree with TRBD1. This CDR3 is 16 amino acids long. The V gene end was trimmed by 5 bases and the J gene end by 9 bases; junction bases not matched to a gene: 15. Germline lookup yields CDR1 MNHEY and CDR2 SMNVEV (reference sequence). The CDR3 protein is CASSPSRTGRVTPQHF. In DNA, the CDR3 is TGTGCCAGCAGTCCCAGCCGGACAGGGAGGGTTACGCCCCAGCATTTT.

CDR3 DNA: TGTGCCAGCAGCCAAGACGTCAGGGGCTCCTACGAGCAGTACTTC. Its translation is CASSQDVRGSYEQYF. The chain recombines TRBV7-9 with TRBJ2-7; TRBD1 is a possible D gene (6 bases). Trimming left V 5 bases short and J 0 bases short, with 14 bases between. Germline V gene sequence: CDR1 SEHNR, CDR2 FQNEAQ (reference sequence). CDR3 length: 15 residues. Full variable domain (remainder filled in from reference TRBV7-9 and TRBJ2-7): DTGVSQNPRHKITKRGQNVTFRCDPISEHNRLYWYRQTLGQGPEFLTYFQNEAQLEKSRLLSDRFSAERPKGSFSTLEIQRTEQGDSAMYLCASSQDVRGSYEQYFGPGTRLTVT.

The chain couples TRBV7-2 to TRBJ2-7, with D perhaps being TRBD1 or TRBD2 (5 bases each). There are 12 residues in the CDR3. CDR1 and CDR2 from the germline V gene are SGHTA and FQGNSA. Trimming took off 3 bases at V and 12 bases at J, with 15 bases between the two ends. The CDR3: CASSFRDLSRYF. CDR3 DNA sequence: TGTGCCAGCAGCTTCCGGGACCTCTCTCGGTACTTC.

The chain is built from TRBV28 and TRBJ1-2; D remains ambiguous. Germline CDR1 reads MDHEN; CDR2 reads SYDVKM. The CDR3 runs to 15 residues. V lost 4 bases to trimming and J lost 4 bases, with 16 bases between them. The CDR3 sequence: CASSSPYLRFYGYTF. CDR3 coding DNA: TGTGCCAGCAGTTCCCCTTACTTACGATTCTATGGCTACACCTTC.

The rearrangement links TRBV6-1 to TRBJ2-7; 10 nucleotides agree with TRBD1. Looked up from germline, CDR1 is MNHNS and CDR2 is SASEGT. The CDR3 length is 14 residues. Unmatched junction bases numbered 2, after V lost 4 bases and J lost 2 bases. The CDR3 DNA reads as TGTGCCAGCAGTGCGACAGGGGGCGCCTACGAGCAGTACTTC. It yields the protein CASSATGGAYEQYF.

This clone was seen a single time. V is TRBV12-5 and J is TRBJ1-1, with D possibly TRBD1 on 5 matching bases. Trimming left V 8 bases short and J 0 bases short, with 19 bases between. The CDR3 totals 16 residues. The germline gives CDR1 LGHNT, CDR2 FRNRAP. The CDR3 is CASRADIGAMNTEAFF. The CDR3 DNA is TGTGCTAGTCGCGCTGACATTGGGGCGATGAACACTGAAGCTTTCTTT.

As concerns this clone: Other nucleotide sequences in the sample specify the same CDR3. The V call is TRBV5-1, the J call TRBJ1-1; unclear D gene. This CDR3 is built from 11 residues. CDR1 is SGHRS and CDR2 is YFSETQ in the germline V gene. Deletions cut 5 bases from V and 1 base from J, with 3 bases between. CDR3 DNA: TGCGCCAGCAGAGAGAACACTGAAGCTTTCTTT. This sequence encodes CASRENTEAFF.

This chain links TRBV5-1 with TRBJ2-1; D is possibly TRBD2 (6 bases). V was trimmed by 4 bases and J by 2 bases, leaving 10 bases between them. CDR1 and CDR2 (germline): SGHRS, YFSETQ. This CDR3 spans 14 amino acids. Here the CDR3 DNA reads TGCGCCAGCAGCCTGGACTACACCTACAATGAGCAGTTCTTC. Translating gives CASSLDYTYNEQFF.

In DNA form, the CDR3 reads TGTGCCAGCAGTCAAGGACTAGCGGGAGGTCAAGAGACCCAGTACTTC. It specifies CASSQGLAGGQETQYF. The chain has TRBV28 and TRBJ2-5, with TRBD2 matching over 14 bases. The CDR3 has 16 amino acids. In germline, CDR1 is MDHEN, CDR2 SYDVKM. Germline trimming cut 5 bases from V and 2 bases from J; bases unmatched to any gene: 4.

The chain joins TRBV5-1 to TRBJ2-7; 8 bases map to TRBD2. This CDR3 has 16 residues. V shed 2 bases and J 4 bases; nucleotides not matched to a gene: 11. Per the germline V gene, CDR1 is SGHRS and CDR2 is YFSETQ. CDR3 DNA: TGCGCCAGCAGCTTTTCTGGTCGGGAGGGCCGGTACGAGCAGTACTTC. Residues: CASSFSGREGRYEQYF.

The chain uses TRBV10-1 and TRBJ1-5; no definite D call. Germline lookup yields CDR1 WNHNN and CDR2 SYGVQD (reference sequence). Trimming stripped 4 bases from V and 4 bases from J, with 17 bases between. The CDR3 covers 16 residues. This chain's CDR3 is CASSVSIRWSNQPQHF. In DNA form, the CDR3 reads TGCGCCAGCAGTGTTTCGATCAGGTGGTCAAATCAGCCCCAGCATTTT.

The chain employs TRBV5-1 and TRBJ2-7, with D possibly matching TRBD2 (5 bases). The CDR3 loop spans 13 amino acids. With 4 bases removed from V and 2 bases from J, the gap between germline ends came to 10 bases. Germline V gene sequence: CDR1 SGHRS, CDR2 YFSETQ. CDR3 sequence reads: CASSNDGTYEQYF. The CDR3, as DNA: TGCGCCAGCAGCAACGACGGGACCTACGAGCAGTACTTC.

The CDR3 DNA follows: TGTGCCACCAGCAGTGACGGACTGGGTAGGACTGAAGCTTTCTTT. This gives the protein CATSSDGLGRTEAFF. The V and J genes are TRBV15 and TRBJ1-1; D unclear. The V end lost 3 bases, the J end lost 5 bases, and 16 bases lay between the germline ends. Germline CDR1 reads LNHNV; CDR2 reads YYDKDF (reference sequence). This CDR3 spans 15 amino acids. The complete variable domain, with remaining parts taken from reference TRBV15 and TRBJ1-1, reads DAMVIQNPRYQVTQFGKPVTLSCSQTLNHNVMYWYQQKSSQAPKLLFHYYDKDFNNEADTPDNFQSRRPNTSFCFLDIRSPGLGDTAMYLCATSSDGLGRTEAFFGQGTRLTVV.

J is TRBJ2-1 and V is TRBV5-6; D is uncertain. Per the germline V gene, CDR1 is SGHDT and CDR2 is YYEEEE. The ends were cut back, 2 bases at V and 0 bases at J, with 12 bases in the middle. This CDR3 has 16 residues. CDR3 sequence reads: CASSFAAPISYNEQFF. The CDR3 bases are TGTGCCAGCAGCTTCGCAGCTCCTATCTCCTACAATGAGCAGTTCTTC. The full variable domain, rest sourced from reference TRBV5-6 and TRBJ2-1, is DAGVTQSPTHLIKTRGQQVTLRCSPKSGHDTVSWYQQALGQGPQFIFQYYEEEERQRGNFPDRFSGHQFPNYSSELNVNALLLGDSALYLCASSFAAPISYNEQFFGPGTRLTVL.

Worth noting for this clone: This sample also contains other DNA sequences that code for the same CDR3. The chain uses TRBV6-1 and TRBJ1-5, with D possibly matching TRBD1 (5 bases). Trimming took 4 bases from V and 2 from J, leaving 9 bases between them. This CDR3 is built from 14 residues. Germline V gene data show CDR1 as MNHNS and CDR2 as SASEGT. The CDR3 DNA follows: TGTGCCAGCAGTGGTCAGGGCGGCAATCAGCCCCAGCATTTT. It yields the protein CASSGQGGNQPQHF.

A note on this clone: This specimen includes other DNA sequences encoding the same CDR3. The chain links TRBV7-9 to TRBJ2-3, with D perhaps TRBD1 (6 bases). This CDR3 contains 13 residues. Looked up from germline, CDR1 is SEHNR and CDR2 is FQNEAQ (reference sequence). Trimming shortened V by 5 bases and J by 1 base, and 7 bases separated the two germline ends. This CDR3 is CASSRTGTDTQYF. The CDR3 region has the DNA TGTGCCAGCAGCCGGACAGGCACAGATACGCAGTATTTT.

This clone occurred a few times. The CDR3 DNA follows: TGTGCCTGGAGCAGGACTAGCGTTAACACCGGGGAGCTGTTTTTT. This sequence encodes CAWSRTSVNTGELFF. This rearrangement joins TRBV30 to TRBJ2-2; 9 bases fit TRBD2. Germline V gene lookup returns CDR1 GTSNPN and CDR2 SVGIG (reference sequence). CDR3 length: 15 amino acids. The J segment lost 2 bases and the V segment lost 3 bases, leaving 4 bases of the junction unmatched.

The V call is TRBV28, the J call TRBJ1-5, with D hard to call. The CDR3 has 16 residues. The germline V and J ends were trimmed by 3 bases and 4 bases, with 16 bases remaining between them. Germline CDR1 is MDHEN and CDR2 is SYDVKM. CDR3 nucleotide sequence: TGTGCCAGCAGTTTCCCTGCAGCCCTCCTGAATCAGCCCCAGCATTTT. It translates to CASSFPAALLNQPQHF.

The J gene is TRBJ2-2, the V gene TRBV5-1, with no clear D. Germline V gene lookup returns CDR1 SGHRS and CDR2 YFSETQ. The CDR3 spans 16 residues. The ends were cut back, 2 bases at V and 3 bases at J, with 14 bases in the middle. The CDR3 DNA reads TGCGCCAGCAGCTTCGGGCTAGTAACCCACACCGGGGAGCTGTTTTTT. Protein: CASSFGLVTHTGELFF.